The clone carrying this T cell receptor beta chain came up many times. Its antigen is not known. This record belongs to a study of blood T cells in healthy people across ages. General study findings and limits: With donor CMV status unknown, expanded clonotype changes were possibly confounded. Among long-lived donors, naive CD4+ cells were more numerous and diversity higher than in aged donors.

The use of a sample-barcoded 5' primer and a J-beta primer mix characterized a second PCR of roughly 6 to 11 cycles. The template-switch adaptor was a 5' adaptor with 12 random nucleotides. It tagged each cDNA molecule. TCRdb analysed the 5' RACE reads with MiXCR anew, one entry per CDR3 protein. The repertoire holds about 1.7 million distinct CDR3 sequences, with approximately 28% as singletons. This clonotype originated in a woman in her thirties in good health. Material: blood.

The CDR3 is CATATSGTYEQYF. DNA for the CDR3: TGTGCCACCGCGACTAGCGGGACCTACGAGCAGTACTTC. The gene calls are TRBV3-1 and TRBJ2-7, with 11 bases lining up with TRBD2. J was trimmed by 2 bases and V by 10 bases; bases with no gene match: 4. CDR1 is LGHDT, CDR2 YNNKEL, per germline (reference sequence). CDR3 size: 13 residues.